Listed below are T cell receptor beta chains from one sample, sequenced in a study of cytomegalovirus exposure and HLA in healthy donors. Here immunoSEQ multiplex PCR was the method, and the copy in TCRdb shows in-frame clones only, minus some. Of tens of thousands of clones listed, 70% to 90% are singletons. The sample consisted of PBMCs. The receptors here all came from a woman in her late teens or twenties in good health and CMV-seronegative. CDR3s include the opening cysteine and the closing phenylalanine or tryptophan. A D gene is named only where the DNA matches it firmly. Clone size is stated in some rows and not others, as once, few, many or a class when expanded.

v_call: TRBV7-9
d_call: TRBD1
clone_size: NA
j_call: TRBJ2-2
cdr3_aa: CATQDRVGTGELFF
cdr3_nt: TGTGCCACCCAGGACAGGGTAGGGACCGGGGAGCTGTTTTTT

v_call: TRBV7-8
d_call: TRBD2
clone_size: NA
j_call: TRBJ2-1
cdr3_aa: CASSKRTSGGNEQFF
cdr3_nt: TGTGCCAGCAGCAAACGGACTAGCGGGGGCAATGAGCAGTTCTTC

v_call: TRBV18
d_call: NA
clone_size: once
j_call: TRBJ2-1
cdr3_aa: CASSPVSGEGTEQFF
cdr3_nt: TGTGCCAGCTCACCAGTTTCAGGGGAAGGGACGGAGCAGTTCTTC

v_call: TRBV27
d_call: NA
clone_size: NA
j_call: TRBJ2-5
cdr3_aa: CASSNSPPGQETQYF
cdr3_nt: TGTGCCAGCAGTAACTCTCCCCCGGGGCAAGAGACCCAGTACTTC

v_call: TRBV5-6
d_call: TRBD2
clone_size: NA
j_call: TRBJ2-1
cdr3_aa: CASSLVSGGANEQFF
cdr3_nt: TGTGCCAGCAGCTTGGTGTCGGGAGGGGCCAATGAGCAGTTCTTC

v_call: TRBV6-5
d_call: TRBD1
clone_size: few
j_call: TRBJ1-2
cdr3_aa: CASSLGQAYGYTF
cdr3_nt: TGTGCCAGCAGTTTAGGACAGGCCTATGGCTACACCTTC

v_call: TRBV12-5
d_call: NA
clone_size: NA
j_call: TRBJ2-1
cdr3_aa: CASGGRHEQFF
cdr3_nt: TGTGCTAGTGGTGGCCGTCATGAGCAGTTCTTC

v_call: TRBV4-2
d_call: TRBD1
clone_size: NA
j_call: TRBJ2-3
cdr3_aa: CASSQGTGGADTQYF
cdr3_nt: TGTGCCAGCAGCCAAGGGACAGGGGGCGCAGATACGCAGTATTTT

v_call: TRBV19
d_call: NA
clone_size: NA
j_call: TRBJ2-5
cdr3_aa: CASSIPNQETQYF
cdr3_nt: TGTGCCAGTAGTATACCAAACCAAGAGACCCAGTACTTC

v_call: TRBV6-5
d_call: NA
clone_size: few
j_call: TRBJ1-1
cdr3_aa: CASSYSRTVGTEAFF
cdr3_nt: TGTGCCAGCAGTTACTCGAGGACAGTGGGCACTGAAGCTTTCTTT

v_call: TRBV7-9
d_call: TRBD1
clone_size: NA
j_call: TRBJ1-2
cdr3_aa: CASSQTGVYGYTF
cdr3_nt: TGTGCCAGCAGCCAGACAGGGGTCTATGGCTACACCTTC

v_call: TRBV28
d_call: NA
clone_size: NA
j_call: TRBJ1-2
cdr3_aa: CASNRGGIYGYTF
cdr3_nt: TGTGCCAGCAATAGGGGGGGGATCTATGGCTACACCTTC

v_call: TRBV19
d_call: NA
clone_size: NA
j_call: TRBJ2-7
cdr3_aa: CASSIESSETYEQYF
cdr3_nt: TGTGCCAGTAGTATTGAGTCTAGCGAGACCTACGAGCAGTACTTC

v_call: TRBV7-2
d_call: TRBD1
clone_size: NA
j_call: TRBJ1-6
cdr3_aa: CASSVDRGNNSPLHF
cdr3_nt: TGTGCCAGCAGCGTCGACAGGGGGAATAATTCACCCCTCCACTTT

v_call: TRBV30
d_call: NA
clone_size: NA
j_call: TRBJ1-1
cdr3_aa: CAWSHQGSLNTEAFF
cdr3_nt: TGTGCCTGGAGTCACCAGGGGAGTTTGAACACTGAAGCTTTCTTT

v_call: TRBV6-1
d_call: TRBD2
clone_size: NA
j_call: TRBJ2-5
cdr3_aa: CASTGLAGGRETQYF
cdr3_nt: TGTGCCAGCACCGGACTAGCGGGGGGGCGAGAGACCCAGTACTTC

v_call: TRBV7-3
d_call: TRBD1
clone_size: NA
j_call: TRBJ1-5
cdr3_aa: CASSLDQGGNQPQHF
cdr3_nt: TGTGCCAGCAGCTTAGACCAGGGGGGCAATCAGCCCCAGCATTTT

v_call: TRBV2
d_call: NA
clone_size: NA
j_call: TRBJ1-1
cdr3_aa: CASSEGGHTEAFF
cdr3_nt: TGTGCCAGCAGTGAGGGGGGACACACTGAAGCTTTCTTT

v_call: TRBV28
d_call: NA
clone_size: NA
j_call: TRBJ1-3
cdr3_aa: CASSFQGYGNTIYF
cdr3_nt: TGTGCCAGCAGTTTCCAGGGGTATGGAAACACCATATATTTT

v_call: TRBV5-1
d_call: TRBD1
clone_size: NA
j_call: TRBJ2-2
cdr3_aa: CASGGQDGNTGELFF
cdr3_nt: TGCGCCAGCGGAGGACAGGACGGGAACACCGGGGAGCTGTTTTTT

v_call: TRBV11-2
d_call: NA
clone_size: NA
j_call: TRBJ1-6
cdr3_aa: CASSLGWRTPYNSPLHF
cdr3_nt: TGTGCCAGCAGCCTAGGCTGGCGGACACCGTATAATTCACCCCTCCACTTT

v_call: TRBV29-1
d_call: TRBD2
clone_size: NA
j_call: TRBJ2-7
cdr3_aa: CSVTRGLAGVYEQYF
cdr3_nt: TGCAGCGTTACCCGGGGACTAGCGGGCGTGTACGAGCAGTACTTC

v_call: TRBV27
d_call: TRBD1
clone_size: NA
j_call: TRBJ1-1
cdr3_aa: CASSDGWTGRNTEAFF
cdr3_nt: TGTGCCAGCAGTGACGGATGGACAGGGAGAAACACTGAAGCTTTCTTT

v_call: TRBV28
d_call: TRBD1
clone_size: NA
j_call: TRBJ2-5
cdr3_aa: CATSWDRGRQETQYF
cdr3_nt: TGTGCCACCTCTTGGGACAGGGGGAGACAAGAGACCCAGTACTTC

v_call: TRBV5-1
d_call: NA
clone_size: once
j_call: TRBJ1-1
cdr3_aa: CASSLTGRTRGAEAFF
cdr3_nt: TGCGCCAGCAGCTTGACAGGGCGTACCCGGGGGGCTGAAGCTTTCTTT

v_call: TRBV19
d_call: NA
clone_size: NA
j_call: TRBJ2-3
cdr3_aa: CASRDKPGEDTQYF
cdr3_nt: TGTGCCAGTAGGGACAAGCCAGGTGAGGATACGCAGTATTTT

v_call: TRBV5-1
d_call: NA
clone_size: NA
j_call: TRBJ2-1
cdr3_aa: CASSLAGGNEQFF
cdr3_nt: TGCGCCAGCAGCTTGGCCGGGGGCAATGAGCAGTTCTTC

v_call: TRBV10-3
d_call: NA
clone_size: NA
j_call: TRBJ2-3
cdr3_aa: CAIRSPVAGGPTSTDTQYF
cdr3_nt: TGTGCCATCAGGAGCCCTGTAGCAGGGGGGCCGACTAGCACAGATACGCAGTATTTT

v_call: TRBV4-1
d_call: TRBD1
clone_size: NA
j_call: TRBJ2-7
cdr3_aa: CASSQVQGTSYEQYF
cdr3_nt: TGCGCCAGCAGCCAAGTACAGGGGACCTCCTACGAGCAGTACTTC

v_call: TRBV14
d_call: TRBD1
clone_size: NA
j_call: TRBJ1-2
cdr3_aa: CASSQLLGTGGDYGYTF
cdr3_nt: TGTGCCAGCAGCCAACTTCTGGGCACAGGGGGGGACTATGGCTACACCTTC

v_call: TRBV29-1
d_call: TRBD2
clone_size: NA
j_call: TRBJ2-1
cdr3_aa: CSVGLAEYNEQFF
cdr3_nt: TGCAGCGTCGGACTAGCGGAATACAATGAGCAGTTCTTC

v_call: TRBV7-9
d_call: TRBD1
clone_size: NA
j_call: TRBJ1-5
cdr3_aa: CASSLDTGGNQPQHF
cdr3_nt: TGTGCCAGCAGCTTAGACACAGGGGGCAATCAGCCCCAGCATTTT

v_call: TRBV30
d_call: NA
clone_size: NA
j_call: TRBJ2-7
cdr3_aa: CAWASGVYEQYF
cdr3_nt: TGTGCCTGGGCGTCGGGGGTGTACGAGCAGTACTTC

v_call: TRBV19
d_call: NA
clone_size: NA
j_call: TRBJ2-7
cdr3_aa: CASSTRDWKQYF
cdr3_nt: TGTGCCAGTAGTACCCGGGACTGGAAGCAGTACTTC

v_call: TRBV7-8
d_call: NA
clone_size: NA
j_call: TRBJ2-5
cdr3_aa: CASSLDRYQETQYF
cdr3_nt: TGTGCCAGCAGCTTAGACAGGTACCAAGAGACCCAGTACTTC

v_call: TRBV6-1
d_call: TRBD2
clone_size: NA
j_call: TRBJ2-2
cdr3_aa: CASSRGTSGSGELFF
cdr3_nt: TGTGCCAGCAGCCGGGGGACTAGCGGTTCCGGGGAGCTGTTTTTT

v_call: TRBV4-1
d_call: TRBD1
clone_size: NA
j_call: TRBJ1-1
cdr3_aa: CASSPGQGFGANTEAFF
cdr3_nt: TGCGCCAGCAGCCCCGGACAGGGTTTCGGTGCGAACACTGAAGCTTTCTTT

v_call: TRBV6-1
d_call: TRBD2
clone_size: NA
j_call: TRBJ2-7
cdr3_aa: CASSEGLAGGPGYEQYF
cdr3_nt: TGTGCCAGCAGTGAAGGGCTAGCGGGAGGGCCGGGATACGAGCAGTACTTC

v_call: TRBV29-1
d_call: TRBD1
clone_size: once
j_call: TRBJ1-2
cdr3_aa: CSVATNRDSYGYTF
cdr3_nt: TGCAGCGTCGCTACGAACCGGGACAGCTATGGCTACACCTTC

v_call: TRBV15
d_call: NA
clone_size: NA
j_call: TRBJ2-7
cdr3_aa: CATSSVPPYEQYF
cdr3_nt: TGTGCCACCAGCAGCGTCCCCCCCTACGAGCAGTACTTC

v_call: TRBV19
d_call: NA
clone_size: NA
j_call: TRBJ1-5
cdr3_aa: CASSFSGQGQPQHF
cdr3_nt: TGTGCCAGTAGTTTTTCAGGCCAGGGCCAGCCCCAGCATTTT

v_call: TRBV10-3
d_call: NA
clone_size: NA
j_call: TRBJ2-1
cdr3_aa: CAISGLVDIEQFF
cdr3_nt: TGTGCCATCAGTGGACTAGTTGATATTGAGCAGTTCTTC